This entry concerns a single T cell receptor beta chain. The protocol was immunoSEQ multiplex PCR, while the TCRdb copy is restricted to in-frame clones and leaves out a portion. The sample comprises 45,000 to 50,000 clones, nearly 85% of which are singletons, and approximately 8% rests with the top ten. The source of the sample is a study of blood T cell repertoires in COVID-19. V lost 2 bases and J lost 0, with 8 bases in between. Germline V gene data show CDR1 as SGHAT and CDR2 as FQNNGV. The CDR3 is made up of 14 amino acids. This TCR was sampled from a man older than 75 in a cohort sampled during active COVID-19. This chain joins TRBV11-2 and TRBJ2-7, with a possible D match to TRBD2 (6 bases). Source material: peripheral blood. The DNA for the CDR3 is TGTGCCAGCAGCTTATGGGGGGTCTCCTACGAGCAGTACTTC. It specifies CASSLWGVSYEQYF.